This TCR beta chain was sequenced during a study of T-cell reconstitution after alpha-beta-depleted transplantation in children. This clonotype appeared many times. Unique molecular identifiers tagged the TCRbeta library. TCRdb itself ran the PCR reads through MiXCR, one entry per CDR3 protein. The repertoire holds 90,000 to 120,000 distinct CDR3 sequences, with approximately 6.6% as singletons. This CDR3 contains 14 residues. Trimming cost V 3 bases and J 0 bases, with 6 bases left between them. Germline CDR1 reads MDHEN; CDR2 reads SYDVKM. The chain links TRBV28 to TRBJ1-3; D is undetermined. The source was PBMCs, mostly from graft donor cells, collected 360 days after TCRalphabeta/CD19-depleted stem cell transplant. The TCR comes from a male patient between 2 and 15 years old who had a stem cell transplant for acute lymphoblastic leukemia, so the T cells may come from the graft donor. The CDR3, as DNA: TGTGCCAGCAGTTTGGCAGGCTCTGGAAACACCATATATTTT. Translation: CASSLAGSGNTIYF.